The 21 T cell receptor beta chains in this list originate from one sample, sequenced in a study of shared clonotypes between healthy human individuals. This table comes from immunoSEQ multiplex PCR, and its TCRdb copy is limited to in-frame clones, with some not included. This sample has around 980,000 clones; 70% to 80% occur once, and the top ten carry 0.55% to 0.7%. Sequencing input: memory CD4+ T cells from PBMCs. Subset: CD45RA-negative fraction. The receptors shown here come from a young man in good health. Some clones in this sample may be carry-over from other donors' samples.

With regard to this clone: Other DNA sequences within the sample encode an identical CDR3. The chain carries TRBV4-3 and TRBJ2-7; D is possibly TRBD2 (5 bases). CDR3 size: 12 residues. V lost 0 bases, J lost 7 bases, and 7 bases lay in between. Per germline, CDR1 LGHNA and CDR2 YSLEER. Here the CDR3 DNA reads TGCGCCAGCAGCCAAGATAGGAGGGAGCAGTACTTC. It translates to CASSQDRREQYF.

The chain is built from TRBV28 and TRBJ1-1, with D unclear. V was trimmed by 3 bases and J by 0 bases, leaving 11 bases between them. The germline V gene encodes CDR1 MDHEN and CDR2 SYDVKM. The CDR3 covers 15 residues. This chain's CDR3 is CASSFSRTLNTEAFF. DNA for the CDR3: TGTGCCAGCAGTTTTTCAAGGACCCTGAACACTGAAGCTTTCTTT.

To note about this clone: This sample also contains other DNA sequences that code for the same CDR3. The gene calls are TRBV27 and TRBJ2-2, with D possibly being TRBD2 (5 bases). Between the trimmed V and J ends, which lost 3 bases and 8 bases, there was a span of 7 bases. Per the germline V gene, CDR1 is MNHEY and CDR2 is SMNVEV (reference sequence). This CDR3 is 12 amino acids long. CDR3 nucleotide sequence: TGTGCCAGCAGTTTTCGGACTGGGGAGCTGTTTTTT. Translating gives CASSFRTGELFF.

The genes are TRBV28 and TRBJ2-3; 12 bases match TRBD2. Germline values: CDR1 MDHEN, CDR2 SYDVKM. V trimming: 3 bases; J trimming: 2 bases; junction bases outside the gene matches: 12. The CDR3 length is 19 residues. The CDR3 spells CASSFGGLAGGGTTDTQYF. The CDR3 nucleotides read TGTGCCAGCAGTTTTGGAGGGCTAGCGGGAGGGGGGACCACAGATACGCAGTATTTT.

This rearrangement joins TRBV2 to TRBJ1-4, with a weak D call TRBD1 (6 bases). The CDR3 extends over 13 amino acids. Trimming shortened V by 7 bases and J by 8 bases, and 14 bases separated the two germline ends. Germline CDR1 SNHLY, CDR2 FYNNEI. CDR3 DNA: TGTGCCAGCACCCAGGGGTCCCGCGAAAAACTGTTTTTT. Protein sequence: CASTQGSREKLFF.

The CDR3 nucleotides read TGCGCCAGCAGCTTTACCCGGGACCAAAATTTCTATGGCTACACCTTC. Amino acids: CASSFTRDQNFYGYTF. This chain joins TRBV5-1 and TRBJ1-2, with D possibly being TRBD1 (5 bases). The CDR3 has 16 residues. The ends were cut back, 2 bases at V and 4 bases at J, with 18 bases in the middle. Germline V gene data show CDR1 as SGHRS and CDR2 as YFSETQ.

V gene TRBV28 combines with J gene TRBJ1-4; 7 bases align to TRBD1. CDR1 MDHEN and CDR2 SYDVKM come from the germline V gene. The CDR3 is made up of 15 amino acids. V dropped 5 bases and J dropped 7; count of bases not matched to a gene: 10. The DNA of the CDR3 is TGTGCCAGCAGTCGACAGGGTGGAGATCGTGAAAAACTGTTTTTT. Residues: CASSRQGGDREKLFF. Based on the CDR3 plus reference TRBV28 and TRBJ1-4, the full variable domain is DVKVTQSSRYLVKRTGEKVFLECVQDMDHENMFWYRQDPGLGLRLIYFSYDVKMKEKGDIPEGYSVSREKKERFSLILESASTNQTSMYLCASSRQGGDREKLFFGSGTQLSVL.

This clone was detected once. The chain recombines TRBV5-1 with TRBJ1-2; 11 bases align to TRBD1. With V trimmed by 0 bases and J by 8 bases, 6 bases remained unmatched. Germline V gives CDR1 SGHRS, CDR2 YFSETQ. This CDR3 has 15 residues. This CDR3 reads CASSLADRGRGGYTF. In nucleotides, the CDR3 is TGCGCCAGCAGCTTGGCGGACAGGGGGCGAGGAGGCTACACCTTC.

This chain connects TRBV11-2 to TRBJ1-1; a possible D gene is TRBD1 (5 bases). Germline loops: CDR1 SGHAT, CDR2 FQNNGV. This CDR3 is built from 12 residues. V was pared by 0 bases and J by 10 bases, with 9 bases between. The CDR3 reads CASSLEFGGAFF. The CDR3 nucleotides are TGTGCCAGCAGCTTAGAATTTGGGGGAGCTTTCTTT.

As for this clone: In the same sample, other DNA sequences code for this CDR3. The CDR3 region is CASSVGSNTEAFF. CDR3 nucleotides: TGTGCCAGCAGCGTGGGGTCTAACACTGAAGCTTTCTTT. The rearrangement joins TRBV9 to TRBJ1-1; no clear D gene. Between the trimmed V and J ends, which lost 2 bases and 2 bases, there was a span of 7 bases. Germline CDR1 reads SGDLS; CDR2 reads YYNGEE. CDR3 length equals 13 residues.

This clone was seen a handful of times. The V gene is TRBV28, the J gene TRBJ2-3; no firm D call. Looked up from germline, CDR1 is MDHEN and CDR2 is SYDVKM. V was clipped by 6 bases and J by 2 bases, with 6 bases between them. The CDR3 loop spans 12 amino acids. Here the CDR3 reads CASRPTTDTQYF. CDR3 DNA sequence: TGTGCCAGCAGACCCACCACAGATACGCAGTATTTT.

This clone appeared a single time. The genes are TRBV5-1 and TRBJ1-4; 7 bases align to TRBD1. Per germline, CDR1 SGHRS and CDR2 YFSETQ. The CDR3 is 15 amino acids. The V gene end was trimmed by 4 bases and the J gene end by 6 bases; junction bases not matched to a gene: 9. The CDR3 DNA reads as TGCGCCAGCAGCGCCGGGACAGTCTCGGATGAAAAACTGTTTTTT. Translated, it gives CASSAGTVSDEKLFF. The full variable domain, in which reference TRBV5-1 and TRBJ1-4 provide the parts outside the CDR3, is KAGVTQTPRYLIKTRGQQVTLSCSPISGHRSVSWYQQTPGQGLQFLFEYFSETQRNKGNFPGRFSGRQFSNSRSEMNVSTLELGDSALYLCASSAGTVSDEKLFFGSGTQLSVL.

J is TRBJ2-7 and V is TRBV7-6; the D gene is possibly TRBD2 (5 bases). The germline V and J ends were trimmed by 0 bases and 5 bases, with 14 bases remaining between them. The CDR3 spans 15 residues. Looked up from germline, CDR1 is SGHVS and CDR2 is FNYEAQ. DNA of the CDR3: TGTGCCAGCAGCTTAGCGTCGGTGAGAGGGCACGAGCAGTACTTC. This translates into CASSLASVRGHEQYF.

The genes are TRBV6-1 and TRBJ1-1; 10 bases are shared with TRBD1. The CDR3 has 14 residues. The V gene's germline CDR1 is MNHNS and CDR2 SASEGT. The junction had 5 bases not matched to a gene; V was cut back by 6 bases and J by 4 bases. CDR3 region: CASRSRDRGTEAFF. CDR3 DNA: TGTGCCAGCAGGTCCCGGGACAGGGGCACTGAAGCTTTCTTT.

In its sample, this clone was seen a few times. V is TRBV4-1 and J is TRBJ2-1; TRBD2 agrees at 13 bases. There are 16 residues in the CDR3. CDR1 and CDR2 from the germline V gene are MGHRA and YSYEKL. The V segment lost 5 bases and the J segment 2 bases; nucleotides outside the gene matches: 3. CDR3 nucleotides: TGCGCCAGCAGCGACGGACTAGCGGGAGCCTACAATGAGCAGTTCTTC. Translating gives CASSDGLAGAYNEQFF.

The chain uses TRBV18 and TRBJ2-7, with D tentatively TRBD2 (6 bases). Trimming left V 6 bases short and J 2 bases short, with 23 bases between. The germline V gene encodes CDR1 KGHSH and CDR2 LQKENI. CDR3 length: 17 amino acids. CDR3 in DNA: TGTGCCAGCTCTCTCGGGGGTAGCGGCTCATTAGCCTACGAGCAGTACTTC. It codes for CASSLGGSGSLAYEQYF.

The rearrangement joins TRBV2 to TRBJ2-2; the match to TRBD1 covers 7 bases. This CDR3 region has 15 residues. Unmatched junction bases numbered 2, after V lost 4 bases and J lost 0 bases. In germline, CDR1 is SNHLY, CDR2 FYNNEI. The CDR3 DNA reads TGTGCCAGCAGTGTAGGGACAGCGAACACCGGGGAGCTGTTTTTT. Translating it yields CASSVGTANTGELFF.

This chain connects TRBV4-2 to TRBJ1-6; no clear D. The CDR3 has 17 amino acids. Germline CDR1 is LGHNA and CDR2 is YNFKEQ. V lost 2 bases, J lost 0 bases, and 11 bases lay in between. The CDR3 region is CASSQQTDSSYNSPLHF. The DNA of the CDR3 is TGTGCCAGCAGCCAACAGACCGATAGCTCCTATAATTCACCCCTCCACTTT.

This clone has a single count. Other DNA variants within this sample encode the same CDR3. The rearrangement joins TRBV7-2 to TRBJ1-1; no clear D. The CDR3 totals 14 residues. CDR1 is SGHTA, CDR2 FQGNSA, per germline. Trimming removed 3 bases from V and 1 base from J, with 9 bases in between. The CDR3 DNA sequence: TGTGCCAGCAGCTTGGTCCTCCAGAACACTGAAGCTTTCTTT. The encoded protein is CASSLVLQNTEAFF.

The V and J genes are TRBV7-9 and TRBJ2-5; maybe TRBD2 (6 bases). CDR3 length: 16 amino acids. Deletions cut 6 bases from V and 2 bases from J, with 19 bases between. Germline V gene lookup returns CDR1 SEHNR and CDR2 FQNEAQ (reference sequence). This CDR3 reads CASSSWGSGTQETQYF. The CDR3 DNA reads TGTGCCAGCAGTTCCTGGGGTAGCGGAACACAAGAGACCCAGTACTTC.

The V gene is TRBV30, the J gene TRBJ2-5, with D possibly called TRBD1 or TRBD2 (6 bases each). The CDR3 covers 16 residues. The V gene lost 2 bases and the J gene lost 4 bases, with 20 bases spanning the gap. Germline loops: CDR1 GTSNPN, CDR2 SVGIG (reference sequence). CDR3 in amino acids: CAWSPGMGGGGETQYF. As DNA, the CDR3 is TGTGCCTGGAGTCCCGGAATGGGGGGCGGCGGAGAGACCCAGTACTTC.